Below, 7 T cell receptor beta chains from the same sample are listed, as sequenced in a study of shared clonotypes between healthy human individuals (dated by TCRdb to 2020 to 2021). To prepare the library, the immunoSEQ multiplex PCR assay was applied. TCRdb's version of the immuneACCESS table is confined to in-frame rearrangements and falls short of the full clone set. An unresolved V gene accounts for under half of the shortfall where checked; the remainder is of unknown origin. In this sample the table shows a few hundred thousand clones, about nine tenths of which occur a single time. 15% to 20% of the sample belongs to the ten largest clones. Material: memory CD8+ T cells sorted from blood. Per the publication, the cell subset or site label means: CD45RO+ cells pooled with CCR7-negative TemRA cells. These receptors came from a man younger than 35 in good health.

A remark on this clone: Additional DNA sequences in this sample encode the identical CDR3. The rearrangement uses TRBV6-1 and TRBJ1-2; weak D call: TRBD1 (6 bases). V lost 2 bases to trimming and J lost 2 bases, with 6 bases between them. Germline-derived CDR1 and CDR2 are MNHNS and SASEGT. The CDR3 is made up of 13 amino acids. The DNA for the CDR3 is TGTGCCAGCAGTGAAACAGGGAACTATGGCTACACCTTC. This codes for CASSETGNYGYTF.

This clone was picked up a small number of times. Other nucleotide sequences from this sample produce the same CDR3. J is TRBJ2-5 and V is TRBV6-6, with D possibly TRBD2 on 6 matching bases. The V end lost 0 bases, the J end lost 3 bases, and 8 bases lay between the germline ends. Germline CDR1 and CDR2: MNHNY and SVGAGI (reference sequence). This CDR3 is built from 14 residues. The CDR3 DNA sequence: TGTGCCAGCAGTTACTCGGAGGGAGAAGAGACCCAGTACTTC. Its translation: CASSYSEGEETQYF.

The chain links TRBV2 to TRBJ2-7; weak D call: TRBD2 (5 bases). CDR1 and CDR2 (germline): SNHLY, FYNNEI. There are 12 residues in the CDR3. Trimming removed 8 bases at V and 1 base at J, with 9 bases between. CDR3 nucleotides: TGTGCCAGCCACCGGGGTTCCTACGAGCAGTACTTC. It specifies CASHRGSYEQYF.

The V gene is TRBV7-9, the J gene TRBJ2-2; a possible D gene is TRBD1 (6 bases). CDR1 and CDR2 (germline): SEHNR, FQNEAQ (reference sequence). The germline V and J ends were trimmed by 5 bases and 4 bases, with 14 bases remaining between them. CDR3 length: 15 amino acids. The DNA for the CDR3 is TGTGCCAGCAGCCCAACAGGGAGTGGCACCGGGGAGCTGTTTTTT. Protein product: CASSPTGSGTGELFF.

The J gene is TRBJ2-1, the V gene TRBV9, with TRBD2 matching 8 bases. V was clipped by 3 bases and J by 5 bases; unmatched bases: 16. CDR1 is SGDLS, CDR2 YYNGEE, per germline. This CDR3 has 18 amino acids. The CDR3 here is CASSAHTLVAGTNNEQFF. As DNA, the CDR3 is TGTGCCAGCAGCGCACACACGTTGGTAGCGGGAACGAACAATGAGCAGTTCTTC.

This clone was recorded only once. The V call is TRBV2, the J call TRBJ2-7, with D possibly being TRBD2 (7 bases). The CDR3 covers 15 residues. CDR1 SNHLY and CDR2 FYNNEI come from the germline V gene. The ends were cut back, 6 bases at V and 4 bases at J, with 19 bases in the middle. The CDR3 DNA follows: TGTGCCAGCAGCGCCATGGGGGGGCCTCCTTACGAGCAGTACTTC. Protein: CASSAMGGPPYEQYF.

The V call is TRBV2, the J call TRBJ2-7, with 10 bases lining up with TRBD1. The CDR3 length is 15 residues. Germline trimming cut 3 bases from V and 5 bases from J; bases unmatched to any gene: 7. Germline V gene sequence: CDR1 SNHLY, CDR2 FYNNEI. The CDR3 DNA follows: TGTGCCAGCAGTGACTCCGGGACAGGGGAGGACGAGCAGTACTTC. It yields the protein CASSDSGTGEDEQYF.